In this sample, the clone carrying this TCR beta chain turned up a few times. The antigen remains unidentified. V dropped 5 bases and J dropped 8 bases, with 13 bases sitting between them. This CDR3 is 13 amino acids long. Germline CDR1 MDHEN, CDR2 SYDVKM. RNA transcripts yielded amplified TCR beta CDR3 regions. RT-PCR in the first round (using the HTBI primer set) targeted the TCR CDR3. Via MiXCR, TCRdb re-called the multiplex PCR reads, giving one row per CDR3 protein. The sample contains hundreds of thousands of distinct CDR3 sequences, 15% to 20% of which appear only once. This sample is part of a study of T cells in Graves' hyperthyroidism and ophthalmopathy. Findings and limits, study-wide: Model-based prediction identified ophthalmopathy a median about 6.8 months prior to its onset. Blood shared most expanded thyroid clonotypes above 0.001.

The sequenced material came from blood. The receptor comes from a man between 35 and 55 years old with Graves' ophthalmopathy. The chain uses TRBV28 and TRBJ2-1; perhaps TRBD1 as D (6 bases). Here the CDR3 reads CASSGQPRDEQFF. CDR3 DNA sequence: TGTGCCAGCAGTGGACAGCCTAGGGATGAGCAGTTCTTC.